This passage covers 23 T cell receptor beta chains from one sample sequenced in a study of T cells after posttransplantation cyclophosphamide. Treatment was busulfan-fludarabine conditioning, a marrow graft, and cyclophosphamide on days +3 and +4. TCRdb's copy holds only in-frame clones and misses some; the assay was immunoSEQ multiplex PCR. Sampling found about 12,000 clones, none seen once. Here the sequenced sample was PBMCs, taken after allogeneic stem cell transplant with posttransplant cyclophosphamide. These receptor sequences come from a female patient aged 40 to 50 who received an allogeneic stem cell transplant from an unrelated donor, was CMV-positive, and had acute GVHD only. Some T cells may have originated in the graft donor.

The chain is built from TRBV28 and TRBJ1-5, with D perhaps TRBD1 (5 bases). Trimming removed 1 base at V and 9 bases at J, with 13 bases between. The CDR3 sequence is 14 residues long. Germline V gene sequence: CDR1 MDHEN, CDR2 SYDVKM. The CDR3 loop reads CASSLLGGRGPQHF. DNA for the CDR3: TGTGCCAGCAGTTTATTGGGAGGTAGGGGGCCCCAGCATTTT.

This clone was seen at least ten times. The chain is built from TRBV4-2 and TRBJ2-7; D possibly corresponds to TRBD2 (6 bases). The CDR3 covers 18 residues. Per the germline V gene, CDR1 is LGHNA and CDR2 is YNFKEQ. Trimming cost V 0 bases and J 4 bases, with 22 bases left between them. The CDR3 protein is CASSQELLGLPWGYEQYF. CDR3 sequence (DNA): TGTGCCAGCAGCCAAGAGTTATTGGGACTGCCATGGGGTTACGAGCAGTACTTC.

Ten or more counts support this clone. This chain connects TRBV4-3 to TRBJ1-1; 11 bases align to TRBD1. This CDR3 has 17 amino acids. Germline CDR1 LGHNA, CDR2 YSLEER. Losses at the gene ends were 4 bases for V and 3 bases for J; bases not matched to a gene: 10. CDR3 DNA sequence: TGCGCCAGCAGCCGAAGGGGAGGGGACAGGGGGTACACTGAAGCTTTCTTT. Amino acids: CASSRRGGDRGYTEAFF.

This clone was observed many times. V and J are TRBV7-9 and TRBJ1-4; 7 bases are shared with TRBD1. From germline, CDR1 is SEHNR and CDR2 FQNEAQ (reference sequence). V lost 0 bases to trimming and J lost 8 bases; unmatched junction nucleotides: 12. The CDR3 is 17 residues long. As DNA, the CDR3 is TGTGCCAGCAGCTTAGCCGCCGACAGGGCGCGAGAGGAAAAACTGTTTTTT. The encoded protein is CASSLAADRAREEKLFF.

This clone turned up a few times. This chain joins TRBV12-2 and TRBJ2-7; TRBD1, the table's D call, was not compared with the DNA. TRBV12-2 is an annotated pseudogene. This CDR3 is 15 amino acids long. In DNA, the CDR3 is TGTGCAAGTCGCTGCCCCACAGGGGCCAACTACGAGCAGTACTTC. This translates into CASRCPTGANYEQYF.

In its sample, this clone was seen many times. This sequence joins TRBV9 and TRBJ1-5; D not resolved. Germline loops: CDR1 SGDLS, CDR2 YYNGEE. The V and J ends lost 4 bases and 6 bases respectively, with 14 bases between them. This CDR3 has 14 residues. The DNA of the CDR3 is TGTGCCAGCAGCCCAGAAGGCCGAGGTCAGCCCCAGCATTTT. As protein: CASSPEGRGQPQHF. The variable domain in full, with the rest retrieved from reference TRBV9 and TRBJ1-5, is DSGVTQTPKHLITATGQRVTLRCSPRSGDLSVYWYQQSLDQGLQFLIQYYNGEERAKGNILERFSAQQFPDLHSELNLSSLELGDSALYFCASSPEGRGQPQHFGDGTRLSIL.

This clone was seen many times. The chain carries TRBV4-1 and TRBJ1-2; D is perhaps TRBD1 (6 bases). Germline assignment: CDR1 MGHRA and CDR2 YSYEKL. This CDR3 comprises 14 residues. Trimming removed 1 base from V and 4 bases from J, with 10 bases in between. Here the CDR3 reads CASSQVGGVYGYTF. CDR3 bases: TGCGCCAGCAGCCAAGTAGGGGGGGTCTATGGCTACACCTTC.

In the case of this clone: One end of the junction fails to match germline, which may point to a read error. This chain connects TRBV15 to TRBJ2-3; 10 bases are a match to TRBD1. The germline V gene encodes CDR1 LNHNV and CDR2 YYDKDF (reference sequence). The CDR3 contains 16 residues. The CDR3 DNA reads as TGTGCCACCAGCAGAGATTCGGTCGGAGGGGACAGGGGCCGTCATTTT. It is translated as CATSRDSVGGDRGRHF.

This clone was observed many times. The CDR3 here is CASGPGQNQETQYF. In DNA, the CDR3 is TGCGCCAGCGGTCCCGGACAGAACCAAGAGACCCAGTACTTC. The chain carries TRBV5-1 and TRBJ2-5, with D perhaps TRBD1 (6 bases). Germline loops: CDR1 SGHRS, CDR2 YFSETQ. The CDR3 loop spans 14 amino acids. Trimming took 7 bases from V and 0 from J, leaving 13 bases between them.

This clone was found many times. V and J are TRBV9 and TRBJ2-2; 7 positions match TRBD1. Germline CDR1 reads SGDLS; CDR2 reads YYNGEE. CDR3 length: 14 amino acids. V shed 3 bases and J 3 bases; nucleotides not matched to a gene: 2. This CDR3 is CASSAQGDTGELFF. CDR3 in DNA: TGTGCCAGCAGCGCTCAGGGGGACACCGGGGAGCTGTTTTTT.

This clone was seen at least ten times. The rearrangement links TRBV6-6 to TRBJ2-7; TRBD2 matches at 10 bases. This CDR3 has 14 residues. The junction had 3 bases not matched to a gene; V was cut back by 4 bases and J by 3 bases. From germline, CDR1 is MNHNY and CDR2 SVGAGI (reference sequence). This CDR3 reads CASSWTSGLYEQYF. CDR3 DNA: TGTGCCAGCAGTTGGACTAGCGGCCTCTACGAGCAGTACTTC.

This clone was seen repeatedly, ten times or more. This sequence joins TRBV2 and TRBJ1-2; 10 nucleotides align to TRBD1. The trim removed 6 bases at V and 6 bases at J, leaving 7 bases unmatched. CDR3 length: 14 residues. Germline V gene lookup returns CDR1 SNHLY and CDR2 FYNNEI. The CDR3 sequence: CASRRDRGLDGYTF. The DNA of the CDR3 is TGTGCCAGCAGGCGGGACAGGGGTTTGGATGGCTACACCTTC.

CDR3 in DNA: TGTGCCAGCAGCACCTCAACTAGCGGCCAAGAGACCCAGTACTTC. Translating it yields CASSTSTSGQETQYF. V is TRBV6-6 and J is TRBJ2-5; TRBD2 aligns across 8 bases. The junction had 7 bases not matched to a gene; V was cut back by 6 bases and J by 1 base. This CDR3 contains 15 residues. Per germline, CDR1 MNHNY and CDR2 SVGAGI (reference sequence).

This clone was counted many times. This rearrangement joins TRBV2 to TRBJ2-1, with a tentative D call TRBD1 (5 bases). The CDR3 spans 14 residues. The germline gives CDR1 SNHLY, CDR2 FYNNEI. Trimming left V 5 bases short and J 8 bases short, with 16 bases between. The CDR3: CASSIKRQRHEQFF. CDR3 DNA sequence: TGTGCCAGCAGTATAAAAAGACAGCGCCATGAGCAGTTCTTC.

This clone came up many times. The chain couples TRBV19 to TRBJ2-7; 15 nucleotides line up with TRBD2. CDR1 and CDR2 (germline): LNHDA, SQIVND (reference sequence). The CDR3 spans 14 residues. Trimming took 5 bases from V and 6 from J; bases not matched to a gene: 2. CDR3 nucleotide sequence: TGTGCCAGTAGTGTGGGACTAGCGGGAGGCGAGCAGTACTTC. Encoded protein: CASSVGLAGGEQYF.

Regarding this clone: Other nucleotide sequences in the sample specify the same CDR3. The chain combines TRBV15 with TRBJ1-1; 9 nucleotides match TRBD1. The ends lost 4 bases at V and 10 bases at J; junction bases unmatched: 7. The CDR3 is 13 amino acids. In germline, CDR1 is LNHNV, CDR2 YYDKDF (reference sequence). The CDR3 DNA is TGTGCCACCAGCAACAGACAGGGGGGATCAGCTTTCTTT. Amino acids: CATSNRQGGSAFF.

This clone was counted only a few times. Here the CDR3 DNA reads TGCGCCAGCAGCCAAATCGGGGGGAAGGGGTGGGAGCAGTACTTC. Its translation: CASSQIGGKGWEQYF. This rearrangement joins TRBV4-1 to TRBJ2-7; TRBD2 agrees at 7 bases. Germline V gene sequence: CDR1 MGHRA, CDR2 YSYEKL. J lost 7 bases, V lost 2 bases, and 11 bases had no gene match. The CDR3 length is 15 residues.

Ten or more counts support this clone. The J gene is TRBJ1-2, the V gene TRBV27; D is uncertain. In germline, CDR1 is MNHEY, CDR2 SMNVEV (reference sequence). V was trimmed by 6 bases and J by 8 bases, leaving 16 bases between them. This CDR3 has 13 amino acids. The CDR3 region is CASRPKGRVGYTF. CDR3 DNA: TGTGCCAGCAGGCCCAAAGGCCGGGTGGGCTACACCTTC.

The sample holds many counts of this clone. This sequence joins TRBV7-3 and TRBJ2-1, with D tentatively TRBD1 (6 bases). The CDR3 contains 16 residues. Germline V gene sequence: CDR1 SGHTA, CDR2 FQGTGA. Between the trimmed V and J ends, which lost 2 bases and 6 bases, there was a span of 17 bases. The CDR3 reads CASSLPGQGRPNEQFF. As DNA, the CDR3 is TGTGCCAGCAGCTTACCGGGGCAGGGGAGACCCAATGAGCAGTTCTTC.

The sample holds many counts of this clone. V is TRBV11-2 and J is TRBJ2-5, with 9 bases matching TRBD2. Germline V gene lookup returns CDR1 SGHAT and CDR2 FQNNGV. J was trimmed by 1 base and V by 2 bases; bases with no gene match: 2. The CDR3 covers 15 residues. CDR3 sequence reads: CASSLSGGIQETQYF. The CDR3, as DNA: TGTGCCAGCAGCTTAAGCGGGGGGATCCAAGAGACCCAGTACTTC.

In its sample, this clone was seen a few times. The chain uses TRBV21-1 and TRBJ1-6. TRBV21-1 is deemed a pseudogene. CDR3 length: 14 residues. In DNA form, the CDR3 reads TGTGCCAGCAGCAAAGATGGGAGGGATTCACCCCTCCACTTT. Its translation is CASSKDGRDSPLHF.

A note on this clone: Different DNA sequences within this sample yield the same CDR3. J is TRBJ2-5 and V is TRBV5-1; D not certain. CDR3 length: 14 amino acids. Trimming took 0 bases from V and 0 from J, leaving 6 bases between them. CDR1 is SGHRS, CDR2 YFSETQ, per germline. The CDR3: CASSLGDNQETQYF. CDR3 nucleotides: TGCGCCAGCAGCTTGGGTGACAACCAAGAGACCCAGTACTTC. The full variable domain, with the rest looked up from reference TRBV5-1 and TRBJ2-5, is KAGVTQTPRYLIKTRGQQVTLSCSPISGHRSVSWYQQTPGQGLQFLFEYFSETQRNKGNFPGRFSGRQFSNSRSEMNVSTLELGDSALYLCASSLGDNQETQYFGPGTRLLVL.

This clone has at least ten counts. This chain links TRBV4-1 with TRBJ2-3, with no clear D. V was trimmed by 0 bases and J by 1 base, leaving 5 bases between them. The CDR3 extends over 14 amino acids. Germline CDR1 reads MGHRA; CDR2 reads YSYEKL. As DNA, the CDR3 is TGCGCCAGCAGCCAAGAACACCGCACAGATACGCAGTATTTT. Protein: CASSQEHRTDTQYF.